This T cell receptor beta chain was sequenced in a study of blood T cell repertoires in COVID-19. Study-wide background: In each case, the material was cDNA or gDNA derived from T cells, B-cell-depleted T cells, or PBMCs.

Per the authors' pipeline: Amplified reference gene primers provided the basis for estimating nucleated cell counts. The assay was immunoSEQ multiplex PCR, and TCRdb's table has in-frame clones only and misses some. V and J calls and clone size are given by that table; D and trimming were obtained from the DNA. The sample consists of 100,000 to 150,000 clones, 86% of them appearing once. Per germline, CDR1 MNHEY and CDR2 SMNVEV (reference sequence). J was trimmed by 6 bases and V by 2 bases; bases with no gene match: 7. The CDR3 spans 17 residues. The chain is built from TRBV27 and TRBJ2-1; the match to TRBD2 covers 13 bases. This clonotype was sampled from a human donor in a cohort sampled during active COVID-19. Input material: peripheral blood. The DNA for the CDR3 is TGTGCCAGCAGTTTAATCCGGACTAGCGGGAGAGGCAATGAGCAGTTCTTC. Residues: CASSLIRTSGRGNEQFF.